This TCR beta chain was captured in a study of human T cells and chemical hapten exposure. Looking at the study overall: Variability of per-sample TCR yields stemmed mainly from small differences in pooled library volume. Study-wide results and limits: Once DPC sensitization occurred, TCRs above 1 in 1000 frequency showed no change.

The time point: healthy volunteer bleed at 6 weeks. Extraction of total RNA was performed on unfractionated whole blood. This clonotype was observed at least ten times. Its antigen remains unknown. The length of the CDR3 is 15 residues. V dropped 1 base and J dropped 4 bases, with 13 bases sitting between them. Germline V gene sequence: CDR1 LGHDT, CDR2 YNNKEL (reference sequence). The library tagged each cDNA molecule with unique molecular identifiers. Original data processing: Sequenced samples showed a median of 95,638 TCRs each, with counts running from approximately 20,000 to 700,000. TCRdb itself ran the RACE reads through MiXCR, one entry per CDR3 protein. TCRdb's processing, not the study's, gives the V and J calls here. The sample carries tens of thousands of distinct CDR3 sequences, roughly 5.4% recorded once.

The V gene is TRBV3-1, the J gene TRBJ2-5; perhaps TRBD2 as D (6 bases). Sample: whole blood. The clonotype originates from a human donor in good health. Some clones in this sample may be carry-over from other donors' samples. CDR3 residues: CASSQALLGGETQYF. CDR3 coding DNA: TGTGCCAGCAGCCAAGCCCTACTGGGGGGAGAGACCCAGTACTTC.